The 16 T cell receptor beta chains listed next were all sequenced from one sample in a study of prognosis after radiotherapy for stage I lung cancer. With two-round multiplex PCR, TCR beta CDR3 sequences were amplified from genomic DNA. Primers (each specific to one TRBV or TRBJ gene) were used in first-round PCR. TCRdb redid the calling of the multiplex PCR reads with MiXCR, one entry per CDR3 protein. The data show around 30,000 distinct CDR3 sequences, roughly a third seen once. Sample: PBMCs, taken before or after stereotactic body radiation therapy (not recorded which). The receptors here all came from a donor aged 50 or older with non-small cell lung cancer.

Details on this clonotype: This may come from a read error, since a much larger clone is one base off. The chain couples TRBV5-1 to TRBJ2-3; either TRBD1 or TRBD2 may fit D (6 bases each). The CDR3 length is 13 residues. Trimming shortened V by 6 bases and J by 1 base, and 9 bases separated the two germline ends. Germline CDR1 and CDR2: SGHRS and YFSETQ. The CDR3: CASTGAGTDTQYF. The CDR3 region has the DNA TGCGCCAGCACGGGGGCGGGCACAGATACGCAGTATTTT.

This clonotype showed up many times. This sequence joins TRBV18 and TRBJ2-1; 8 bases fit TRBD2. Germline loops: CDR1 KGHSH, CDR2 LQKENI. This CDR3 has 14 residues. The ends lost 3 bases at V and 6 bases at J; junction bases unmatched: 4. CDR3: CASSPAGGGNEQFF. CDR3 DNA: TGTGCCAGCTCACCCGCGGGGGGAGGCAATGAGCAGTTCTTC.

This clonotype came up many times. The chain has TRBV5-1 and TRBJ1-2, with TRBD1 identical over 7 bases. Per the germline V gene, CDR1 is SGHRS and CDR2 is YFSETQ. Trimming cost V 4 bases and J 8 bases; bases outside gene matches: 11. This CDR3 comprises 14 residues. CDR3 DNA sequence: TGCGCCAGCAGCGTCGGGACAGCGGGGAGCGGCTACACCTTC. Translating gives CASSVGTAGSGYTF.

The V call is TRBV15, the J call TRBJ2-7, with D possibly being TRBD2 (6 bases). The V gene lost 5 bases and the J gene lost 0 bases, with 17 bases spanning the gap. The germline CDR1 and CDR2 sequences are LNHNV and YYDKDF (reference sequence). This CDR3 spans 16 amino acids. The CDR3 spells CATSALGRGISYEQYF. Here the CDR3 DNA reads TGTGCCACCAGCGCCTTGGGGCGGGGAATCTCCTACGAGCAGTACTTC.

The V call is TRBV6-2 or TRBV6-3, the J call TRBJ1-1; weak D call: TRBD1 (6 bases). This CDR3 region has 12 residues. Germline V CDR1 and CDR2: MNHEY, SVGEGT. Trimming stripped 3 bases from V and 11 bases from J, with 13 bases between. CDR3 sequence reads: CASSYGGRSAFF. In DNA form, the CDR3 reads TGTGCCAGCAGTTATGGGGGCAGGTCTGCTTTCTTT.

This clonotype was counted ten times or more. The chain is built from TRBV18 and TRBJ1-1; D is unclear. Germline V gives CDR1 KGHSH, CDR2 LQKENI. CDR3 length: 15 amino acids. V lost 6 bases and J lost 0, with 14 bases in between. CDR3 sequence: CASSQENLMNTEAFF. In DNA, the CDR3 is TGTGCCAGCTCTCAAGAAAACTTAATGAACACTGAAGCTTTCTTT. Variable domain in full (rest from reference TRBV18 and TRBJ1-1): NAGVMQNPRHLVRRRGQEARLRCSPMKGHSHVYWYRQLPEEGLKFMVYLQKENIIDESGMPKERFSAEFPKEGPSILRIQQVVRGDSAAYFCASSQENLMNTEAFFGQGTRLTVV.

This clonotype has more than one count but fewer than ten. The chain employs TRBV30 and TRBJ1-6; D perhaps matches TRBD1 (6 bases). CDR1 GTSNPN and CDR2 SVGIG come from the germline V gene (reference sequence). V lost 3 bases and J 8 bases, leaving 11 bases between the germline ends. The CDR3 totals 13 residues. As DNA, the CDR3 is TGTGCCTGGAGGCGGGACACTTATTCACCCCTCCACTTT. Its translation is CAWRRDTYSPLHF.

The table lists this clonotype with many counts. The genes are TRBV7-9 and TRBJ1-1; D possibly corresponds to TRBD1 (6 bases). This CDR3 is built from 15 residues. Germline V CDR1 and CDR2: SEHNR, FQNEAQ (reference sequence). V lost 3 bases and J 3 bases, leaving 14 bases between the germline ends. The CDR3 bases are TGTGCCAGCAGCTTGTGGAGGGAGGGGGACACTGAAGCTTTCTTT. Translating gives CASSLWREGDTEAFF.

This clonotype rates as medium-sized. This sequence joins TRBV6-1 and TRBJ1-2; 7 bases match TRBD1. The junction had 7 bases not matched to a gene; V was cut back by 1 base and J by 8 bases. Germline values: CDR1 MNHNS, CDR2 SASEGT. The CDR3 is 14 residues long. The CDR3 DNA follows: TGTGCCAGCAGTGAAGGGGAGGGGGCGCAGGGCTACACCTTC. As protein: CASSEGEGAQGYTF.

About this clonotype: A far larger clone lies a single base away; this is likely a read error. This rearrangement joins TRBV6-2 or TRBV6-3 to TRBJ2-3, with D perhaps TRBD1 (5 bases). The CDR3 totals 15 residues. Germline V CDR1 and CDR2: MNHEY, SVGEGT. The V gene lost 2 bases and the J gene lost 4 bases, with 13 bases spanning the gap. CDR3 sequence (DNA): TGTGCCAGCAGTTACGCGTTGTGGGGCCCAGATACGCAGTATTTT. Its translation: CASSYALWGPDTQYF.

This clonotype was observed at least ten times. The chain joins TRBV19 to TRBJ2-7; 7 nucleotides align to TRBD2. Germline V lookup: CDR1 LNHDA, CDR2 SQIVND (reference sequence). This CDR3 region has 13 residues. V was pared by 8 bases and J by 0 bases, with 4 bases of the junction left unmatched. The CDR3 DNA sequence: TGTGCCAGTGGGTGGGGGGGCTCCTACGAGCAGTACTTC. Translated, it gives CASGWGGSYEQYF. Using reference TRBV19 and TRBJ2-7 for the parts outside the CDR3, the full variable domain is DGGITQSPKYLFRKEGQNVTLSCEQNLNHDAMYWYRQDPGQGLRLIYYSQIVNDFQKGDIAEGYSVSREKKESFPLTVTSAQKNPTAFYLCASGWGGSYEQYFGPGTRLTVT.

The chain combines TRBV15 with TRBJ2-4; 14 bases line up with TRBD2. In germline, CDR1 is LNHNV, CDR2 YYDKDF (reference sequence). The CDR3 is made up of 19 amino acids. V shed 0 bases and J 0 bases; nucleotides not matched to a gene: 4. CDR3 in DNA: TGTGCCACCAGCAGAGAAGGGACTAGCGGGGGCTTAGCCAAAAACATTCAGTACTTC. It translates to CATSREGTSGGLAKNIQYF.

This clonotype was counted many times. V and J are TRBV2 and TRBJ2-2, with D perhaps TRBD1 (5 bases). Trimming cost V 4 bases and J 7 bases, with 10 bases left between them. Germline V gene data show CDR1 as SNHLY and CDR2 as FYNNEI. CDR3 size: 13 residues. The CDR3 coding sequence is TGTGCCAGCAGTGTAGGGGTTGTCGGGGAGCTGTTTTTT. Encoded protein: CASSVGVVGELFF.

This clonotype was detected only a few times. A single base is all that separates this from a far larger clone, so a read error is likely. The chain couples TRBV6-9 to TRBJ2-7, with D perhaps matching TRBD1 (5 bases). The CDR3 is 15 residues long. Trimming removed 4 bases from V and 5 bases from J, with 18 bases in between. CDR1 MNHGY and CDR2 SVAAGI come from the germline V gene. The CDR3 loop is CASSSSPGLWNEQYF. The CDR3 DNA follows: TGTGCCAGCAGTTCGAGTCCAGGGCTCTGGAACGAGCAGTACTTC.

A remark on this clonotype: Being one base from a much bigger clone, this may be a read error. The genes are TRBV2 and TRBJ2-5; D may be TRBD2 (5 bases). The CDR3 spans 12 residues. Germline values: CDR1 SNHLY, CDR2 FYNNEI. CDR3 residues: CASRPGWARSAF. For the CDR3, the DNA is TGTGCCAGCAGGCCCGGTTGGGCACGTAGCGCTTTC.

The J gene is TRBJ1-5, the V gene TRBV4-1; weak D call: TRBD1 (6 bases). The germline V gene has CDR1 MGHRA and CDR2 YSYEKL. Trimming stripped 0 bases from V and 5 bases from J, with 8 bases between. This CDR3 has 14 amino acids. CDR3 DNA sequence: TGCGCCAGCAGCCAAGAGTCAGGGGATCAGCCCCAGCATTTT. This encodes CASSQESGDQPQHF.